The clone carrying this T cell receptor beta chain was seen once. Clones were sequenced by immunoSEQ multiplex PCR, and TCRdb holds only the in-frame ones, with some missing. The sample holds approximately 50,000 clones; around 82% are singletons and the top ten take 2.5% to 4%. Mismatch repair deficiency was confirmed in all patients, by PCR or immunohistochemistry. TCRs were sequenced from a few patients responding to pembrolizumab. The V and J ends lost 5 bases and 5 bases respectively, with 12 bases between them. The CDR3 runs 13 residues. CDR1 is SNHLY, CDR2 FYNNEI, per germline. This sample stems from a study of PD-1 blockade in mismatch repair-deficient tumors. The overall study: All were previously treated, progressing patients with approximately 12 mismatch repair-deficient cancer types.

The J gene is TRBJ2-5, the V gene TRBV2; D is uncertain. The TCR sequence derives from an adult with mismatch repair-deficient cancer. Sample: peripheral blood, taken 4 weeks after starting pembrolizumab. CDR3 sequence: CASSSKTLETQYF. DNA of the CDR3: TGTGCCAGCAGTTCGAAGACACTTGAGACCCAGTACTTC.